Many counts were recorded for the clone carrying this T cell receptor beta chain. CDR1 is MNHEY and CDR2 is SMNVEV in the germline V gene (reference sequence). The CDR3 runs 12 residues. V dropped 1 base and J dropped 7 bases, with 2 bases sitting between them. The data belong to a study of blood T cells in healthy people across ages. Alongside a J-beta primer mix, a sample-barcoded 5' primer served in a second PCR lasting about 7 to 12 cycles. TCRdb called the 5' RACE reads again in MiXCR, with one record for every CDR3 protein. The sample lists approximately 800,000 distinct CDR3 sequences, roughly 34% seen once, with around 13% in the top ten.

V gene TRBV27 combines with J gene TRBJ1-6; D gene uncertain. Specimen: blood. This receptor was identified in a man between 18 and 35 years old in good health. The CDR3 DNA reads as TGTGCCAGCAGTTTATACAATTCACCCCTCCACTTT. This encodes CASSLYNSPLHF.